The source of this T cell receptor (beta chain) is a study of T cell responses to AZD1222 COVID-19 vaccine. Study-wide points: Repertoire samples came only from after the peak T cell response. Along spike, vaccine-associated CD4 TCRs were found throughout, with dominance at 160-218 and 743-854. Among the donors, most were white British and more were female, and clonal diversity was possibly underestimated.

Sequencing used immunoSEQ multiplex PCR; TCRdb keeps in-frame clones, though not all of them. The sample yields 180,000 or so clones, about 93% seen once. Per germline, CDR1 KGHDR and CDR2 SFDVKD. The CDR3 consists of 12 residues. Comment on this clone: Its specificity is unknown. At one end the junction does not follow the germline gene, possibly because of a read error.

The V call is TRBV24-1, the J call TRBJ1-5; D ambiguous. The receptor comes from an adult who received the MenACWY meningococcal vaccine as a control. The sequenced sample was peripheral blood, obtained 28 days after the second dose of the MenACWY control vaccine. The CDR3 nucleotides are TGTGCCACCGGTGATAGCAATCAGCCCCAGCATTTT. Translation: CATGDSNQPQHF.